This TCR beta chain was found in a study of blood T cell repertoires in COVID-19. The wider study: Donors in the United States, Italy and Spain gave samples during acute or convalescent COVID-19. PBMCs, B-cell-depleted T cells, or T cells were the source of the cDNA or gDNA that made up the material.

Authors' analysis steps: Estimation of nucleated cell counts relied on the amplification of reference gene primers. The repertoire was sequenced with immunoSEQ multiplex PCR; TCRdb's copy has only in-frame clones and lacks some. The V and J calls and clone size come from that table; D and trimming were worked out from the DNA. There are 90,000 or so clones in the sample; 65% to 90% occur only once, and 25% lies in the top ten. Germline V gives CDR1 MNHNS, CDR2 SASEGT. Trimming shortened V by 4 bases and J by 4 bases, and 16 bases separated the two germline ends. CDR3 length: 16 amino acids. The source is a man aged 60 to 69 with acute or convalescent COVID-19. The chain carries TRBV6-1 and TRBJ2-2; D may be TRBD1 (5 bases). The specimen sequenced was peripheral blood. The CDR3 bases are TGTGCCAGCAGTGGATTTTTAGGCAGGGTCACCGGGGAGCTGTTTTTT. Translating gives CASSGFLGRVTGELFF.